The 8 T cell receptor beta chains below were found in one sample sequenced in a study of shared clonotypes between healthy human individuals. Produced via immunoSEQ multiplex PCR; TCRdb's table is partial and in-frame only. The repertoire holds roughly 410,000 clones, with about 96% as singletons. The sequencing sample was made of memory CD8+ T cells sorted from blood. The subset was: CD45RO+ cells pooled with CCR7-negative TemRA cells. Every receptor here comes from a man aged 30-40 years in good health.

The rearrangement uses TRBV6-5 and TRBJ1-2; tentatively, D is TRBD1 (5 bases). The CDR3 has 16 residues. V shed 0 bases and J shed 4 bases, with 15 bases lying between them. Germline CDR1 MNHEY, CDR2 SVGAGI. CDR3 region: CASSYSKPGTPYGYTF. For the CDR3, the DNA is TGTGCCAGCAGTTACTCAAAACCCGGGACTCCCTATGGCTACACCTTC.

The chain is built from TRBV19 and TRBJ1-3, with D unresolved. The V gene's germline CDR1 is LNHDA and CDR2 SQIVND (reference sequence). V was clipped by 1 base and J by 0 bases, with 13 bases between them. This CDR3 contains 17 residues. As DNA, the CDR3 is TGTGCCAGTAGTATAGGGGAGGGAACCTACTCTGGAAACACCATATATTTT. Translated: CASSIGEGTYSGNTIYF.

The V gene is TRBV6-5, the J gene TRBJ2-1, with D perhaps assigned TRBD1 or TRBD2 (5 bases each). The CDR3 contains 13 residues. Per the germline V gene, CDR1 is MNHEY and CDR2 is SVGAGI. V lost 5 bases and J 13 bases, leaving 18 bases between the germline ends. CDR3 nucleotides: TGTGCCAGCAGTCCTCCCGGGACCCCAGGCCAGTTCTTC. Its protein is CASSPPGTPGQFF.

The chain carries TRBV9 and TRBJ2-7; 12 bases fit TRBD2. The J segment lost 5 bases and the V segment lost 7 bases, leaving 19 bases of the junction unmatched. This CDR3 has 18 residues. Germline V gives CDR1 SGDLS, CDR2 YYNGEE. The CDR3 is CASSLGTRLSSGRDEQYF. CDR3 bases: TGTGCCAGCTCGCTCGGGACTAGACTATCTAGCGGGAGGGACGAGCAGTACTTC.

The J gene is TRBJ2-1, the V gene TRBV5-1; 7 positions match TRBD2. Trimming at V came to 4 bases and at J to 16 bases, leaving 11 bases not matched to a gene. CDR1 and CDR2 from the germline V gene are SGHRS and YFSETQ. The CDR3 contains 12 residues. The DNA for the CDR3 is TGCGCCAGCAGCCTGGAGCGGGAAGCTAAATTCTTC. This codes for CASSLEREAKFF.

This clone was seen a single time. J is TRBJ2-1 and V is TRBV5-5; 11 bases line up with TRBD2. With 1 base clipped from V and 4 bases from J, the junction kept 1 base outside the gene matches. The germline gives CDR1 SGHKS, CDR2 YYEKEE (reference sequence). This CDR3 comprises 15 residues. The CDR3 coding sequence is TGTGCCAGCAGCTTGACTAGCGGGGGATACAATGAGCAGTTCTTC. Residues: CASSLTSGGYNEQFF.

V is TRBV5-4 and J is TRBJ2-3; D might be TRBD2 (6 bases). Germline V CDR1 and CDR2: SGHNT, YYREEE (reference sequence). This CDR3 has 16 residues. V lost 1 base, J lost 4 bases, and 16 bases lay in between. CDR3 region: CASSLYGGNVSDTQYF. CDR3 DNA: TGTGCCAGCAGCTTGTATGGCGGGAATGTCTCAGATACGCAGTATTTT.

The V call is TRBV6-5, the J call TRBJ1-3; D is unresolved. Germline V gene sequence: CDR1 MNHEY, CDR2 SVGAGI. Between the trimmed V and J ends, which lost 2 bases and 0 bases, there was a span of 5 bases. The CDR3 consists of 14 residues. The CDR3 DNA sequence: TGTGCCAGCAGTTACGGGCCCTCTGGAAACACCATATATTTT. Translation: CASSYGPSGNTIYF.